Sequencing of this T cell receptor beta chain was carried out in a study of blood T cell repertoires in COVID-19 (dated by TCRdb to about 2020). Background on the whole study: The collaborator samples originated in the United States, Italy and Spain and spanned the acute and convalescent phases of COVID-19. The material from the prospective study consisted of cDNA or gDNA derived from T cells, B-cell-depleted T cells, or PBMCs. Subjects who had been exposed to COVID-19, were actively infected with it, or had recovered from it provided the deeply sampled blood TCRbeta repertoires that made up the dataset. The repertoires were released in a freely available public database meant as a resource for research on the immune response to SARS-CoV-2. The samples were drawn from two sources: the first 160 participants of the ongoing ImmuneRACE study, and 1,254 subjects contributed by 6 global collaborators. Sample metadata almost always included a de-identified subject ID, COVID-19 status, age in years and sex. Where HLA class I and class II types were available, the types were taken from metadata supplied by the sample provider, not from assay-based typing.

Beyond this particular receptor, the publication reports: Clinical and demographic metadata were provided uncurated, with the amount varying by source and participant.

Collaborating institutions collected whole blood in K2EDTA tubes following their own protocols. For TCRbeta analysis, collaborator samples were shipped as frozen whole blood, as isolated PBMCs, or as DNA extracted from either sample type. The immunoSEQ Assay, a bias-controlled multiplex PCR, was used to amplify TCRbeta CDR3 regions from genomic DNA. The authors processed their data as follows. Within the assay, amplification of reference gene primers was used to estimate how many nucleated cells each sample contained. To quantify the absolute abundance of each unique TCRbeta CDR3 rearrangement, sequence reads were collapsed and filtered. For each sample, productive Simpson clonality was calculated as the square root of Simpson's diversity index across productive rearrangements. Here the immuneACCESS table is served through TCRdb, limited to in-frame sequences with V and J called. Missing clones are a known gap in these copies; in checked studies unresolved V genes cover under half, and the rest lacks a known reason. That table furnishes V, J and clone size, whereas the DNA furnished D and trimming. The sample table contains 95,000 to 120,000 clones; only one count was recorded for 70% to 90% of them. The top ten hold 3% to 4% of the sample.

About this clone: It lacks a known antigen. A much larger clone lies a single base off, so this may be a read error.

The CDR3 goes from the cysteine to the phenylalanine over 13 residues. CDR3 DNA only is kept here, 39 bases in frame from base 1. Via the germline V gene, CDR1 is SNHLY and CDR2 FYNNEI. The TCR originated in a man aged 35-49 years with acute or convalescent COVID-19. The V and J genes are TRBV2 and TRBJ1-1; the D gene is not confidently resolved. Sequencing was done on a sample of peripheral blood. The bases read TGTGCCAACAGTGTAGAGAGGAACACTGAAGCTTTCTTT. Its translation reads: CANSVERNTEAFF.